The table lists the clone carrying this T cell receptor (beta chain) with a few counts. The data were obtained in a study of cytomegalovirus exposure and HLA in healthy donors. PCR primers comprised 60 Vbeta and 13 Jbeta primers. Sequenced by immunoSEQ multiplex PCR; TCRdb stores in-frame clones only, minus some. The table has approximately 140,000 clones, roughly 80% seen once. The CDR3 length is 15 residues. Germline CDR1 is MDHEN and CDR2 is SYDVKM. V was pared by 6 bases and J by 1 base, with 16 bases between. The specimen sequenced was PBMCs. The receptor's source is a middle-aged man in good health and CMV-seronegative. This chain uses TRBV28 with TRBJ2-7; D possibly corresponds to TRBD2 (5 bases). CDR3 sequence reads: CASSRDVSRSYEQYF. The CDR3 region has the DNA TGTGCCAGCAGCCGGGATGTCTCCCGATCCTACGAGCAGTACTTC.